This T cell receptor (beta chain) appears in the sequencing data of a study of T cells after yellow fever vaccination. The germline V gene encodes CDR1 SGHTA and CDR2 FQGNSA. The CDR3 consists of 16 residues. V trimming: 5 bases; J trimming: 0 bases; junction bases outside the gene matches: 5. TCRdb analysed the 5' RACE reads with MiXCR anew, one entry per CDR3 protein. The sample yields some 300,000 distinct CDR3 sequences, 9.5% to 12% seen once. The rearrangement joins TRBV7-2 to TRBJ2-1, with 9 bases fitting TRBD2. Sample: CD4+ T cells sorted from PBMCs, taken 45 days after the yellow fever booster vaccination. The TCR sequence derives from a man between 18 and 29 years old who received the YFV17D yellow fever vaccine. The CDR3: CASSPQAGGSYNEQFF. As DNA, the CDR3 is TGTGCCAGCAGCCCCCAAGCGGGGGGCTCCTACAATGAGCAGTTCTTC.